The present T cell receptor beta chain was sequenced within a study of CD8 T cells in ankylosing spondylitis. Study observations and caveats: Enrichment of disease-linked clones was reportedly significant in matched ankylosing spondylitis synovial fluid.

CDR3 length: 13 amino acids. Per the germline V gene, CDR1 is SQVTM and CDR2 is ANQGSEA. V shed 1 base and J shed 3 bases, with 10 bases lying between them. Concerning this clonotype itself: Its target is unknown. With a much larger clone just one base away, this may be a read error.

Preparation of TCR beta libraries was done by quantitative 5'-RACE with molecular barcodes. In TCRdb, the 5' RACE reads were re-called with MiXCR into one record per CDR3 protein. The sample lists under 200,000 distinct CDR3 sequences; 8.5% to 10% were seen once. The origin of this receptor is a female donor with ankylosing spondylitis or in good health (not recorded which). The sequenced sample was blood, either unsorted or a sorted T cell fraction (not recorded which). V gene TRBV29-1 combines with J gene TRBJ2-7, with D possibly TRBD1 on 5 matching bases. The CDR3 here is CSVEVVGVYEQYF. CDR3 in DNA: TGCAGCGTTGAAGTAGTAGGGGTCTACGAGCAGTACTTC.